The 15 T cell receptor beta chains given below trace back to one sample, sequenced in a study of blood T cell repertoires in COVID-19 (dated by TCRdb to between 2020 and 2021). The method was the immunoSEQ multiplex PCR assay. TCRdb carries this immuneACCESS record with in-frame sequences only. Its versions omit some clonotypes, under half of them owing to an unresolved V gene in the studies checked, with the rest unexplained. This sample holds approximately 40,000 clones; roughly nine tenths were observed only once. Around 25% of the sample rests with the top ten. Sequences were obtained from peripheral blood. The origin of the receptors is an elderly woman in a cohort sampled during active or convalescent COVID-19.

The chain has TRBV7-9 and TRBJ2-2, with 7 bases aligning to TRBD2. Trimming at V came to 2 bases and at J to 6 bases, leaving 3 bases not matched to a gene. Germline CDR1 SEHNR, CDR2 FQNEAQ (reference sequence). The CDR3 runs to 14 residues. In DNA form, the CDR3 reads TGTGCCAGCAGCTTACGTCGGGGGGCCGGGGAGCTGTTTTTT. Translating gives CASSLRRGAGELFF.

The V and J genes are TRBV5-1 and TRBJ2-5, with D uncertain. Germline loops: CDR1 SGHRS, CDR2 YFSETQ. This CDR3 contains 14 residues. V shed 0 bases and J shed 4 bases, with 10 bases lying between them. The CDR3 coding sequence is TGCGCCAGCAGCTTGGCTTGGGCGACAGAGACCCAGTACTTC. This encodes CASSLAWATETQYF.

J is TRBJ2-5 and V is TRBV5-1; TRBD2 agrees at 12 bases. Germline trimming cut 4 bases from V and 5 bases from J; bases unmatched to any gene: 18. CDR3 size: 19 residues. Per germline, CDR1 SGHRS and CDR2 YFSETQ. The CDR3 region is CASSKPNLPSGGARETQYF. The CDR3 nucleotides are TGCGCCAGCAGCAAACCCAACCTCCCTAGCGGGGGGGCCCGGGAGACCCAGTACTTC.

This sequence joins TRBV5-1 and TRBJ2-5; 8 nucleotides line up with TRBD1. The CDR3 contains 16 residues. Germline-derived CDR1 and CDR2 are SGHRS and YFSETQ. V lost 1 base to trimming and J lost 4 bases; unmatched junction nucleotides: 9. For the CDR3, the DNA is TGCGCCAGCAGCTTGAGCTCAGGGGGCCTGGTAGAGACCCAGTACTTC. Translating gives CASSLSSGGLVETQYF.

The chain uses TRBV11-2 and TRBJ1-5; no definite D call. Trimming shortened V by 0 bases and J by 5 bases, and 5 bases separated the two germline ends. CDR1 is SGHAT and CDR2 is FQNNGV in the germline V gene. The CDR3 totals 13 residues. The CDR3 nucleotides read TGTGCCAGCAGCTTAGATCGGGATCAGCCCCAGCATTTT. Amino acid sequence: CASSLDRDQPQHF.

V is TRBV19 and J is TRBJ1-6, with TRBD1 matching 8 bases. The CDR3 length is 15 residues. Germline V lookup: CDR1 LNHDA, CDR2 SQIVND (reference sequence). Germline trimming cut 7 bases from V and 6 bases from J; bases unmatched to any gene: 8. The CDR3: CASTLDRGTNSPLHF. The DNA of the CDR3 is TGTGCCAGTACTTTAGACAGGGGCACTAATTCACCCCTCCACTTT.

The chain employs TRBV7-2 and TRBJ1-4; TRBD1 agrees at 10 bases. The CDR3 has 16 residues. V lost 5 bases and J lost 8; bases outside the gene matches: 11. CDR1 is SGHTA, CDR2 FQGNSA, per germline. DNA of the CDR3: TGTGCCAGCAGCCAGACCGGGACAGGGGCTGGGGAAAAACTGTTTTTT. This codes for CASSQTGTGAGEKLFF.

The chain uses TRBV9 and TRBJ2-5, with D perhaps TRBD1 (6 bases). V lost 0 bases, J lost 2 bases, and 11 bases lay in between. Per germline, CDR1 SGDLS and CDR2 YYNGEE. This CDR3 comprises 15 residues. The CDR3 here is CASSVGLGQQETQYF. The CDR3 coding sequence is TGTGCCAGCAGCGTAGGGTTAGGACAGCAAGAGACCCAGTACTTC.

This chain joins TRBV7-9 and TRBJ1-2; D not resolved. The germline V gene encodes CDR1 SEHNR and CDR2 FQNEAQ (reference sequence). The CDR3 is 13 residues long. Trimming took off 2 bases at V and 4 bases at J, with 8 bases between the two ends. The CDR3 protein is CASSLTGIYGYTF. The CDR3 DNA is TGTGCCAGCAGCTTAACCGGGATCTATGGCTACACCTTC.

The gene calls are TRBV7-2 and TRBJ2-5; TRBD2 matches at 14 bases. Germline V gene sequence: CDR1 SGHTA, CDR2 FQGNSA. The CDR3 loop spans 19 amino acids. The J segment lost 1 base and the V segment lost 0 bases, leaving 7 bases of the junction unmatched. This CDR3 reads CASSLAPVTSGGAQETQYF. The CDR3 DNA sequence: TGTGCCAGCAGCTTAGCCCCGGTGACTAGCGGGGGGGCCCAAGAGACCCAGTACTTC. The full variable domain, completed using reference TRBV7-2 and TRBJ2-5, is GAGVSQSPSNKVTEKGKDVELRCDPISGHTALYWYRQSLGQGLEFLIYFQGNSAPDKSGLPSDRFSAERTGGSVSTLTIQRTQQEDSAVYLCASSLAPVTSGGAQETQYFGPGTRLLVL.

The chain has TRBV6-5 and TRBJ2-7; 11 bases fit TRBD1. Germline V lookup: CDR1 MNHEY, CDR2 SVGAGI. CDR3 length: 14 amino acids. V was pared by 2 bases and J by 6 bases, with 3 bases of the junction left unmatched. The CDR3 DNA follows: TGTGCCAGCAGTTACGGGACAGGGGGGGGCGAGCAGTACTTC. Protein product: CASSYGTGGGEQYF.

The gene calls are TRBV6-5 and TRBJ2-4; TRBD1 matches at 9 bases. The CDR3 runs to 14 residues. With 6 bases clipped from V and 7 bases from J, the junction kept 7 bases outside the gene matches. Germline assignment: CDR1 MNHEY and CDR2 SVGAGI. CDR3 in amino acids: CASRTGTGLNIQYF. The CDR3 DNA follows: TGTGCCAGCAGGACCGGGACAGGGCTCAACATTCAGTACTTC.

This CDR3 is CASSLGLAGGPPTGANVLTF. The CDR3 DNA is TGCGCCAGCAGCTTGGGACTAGCGGGAGGACCCCCTACTGGGGCCAACGTCCTGACTTTC. This chain connects TRBV5-1 to TRBJ2-6, with 13 nucleotides matching TRBD2. Germline loops: CDR1 SGHRS, CDR2 YFSETQ. With V trimmed by 0 bases and J by 2 bases, 8 bases remained unmatched. This CDR3 region has 20 residues.

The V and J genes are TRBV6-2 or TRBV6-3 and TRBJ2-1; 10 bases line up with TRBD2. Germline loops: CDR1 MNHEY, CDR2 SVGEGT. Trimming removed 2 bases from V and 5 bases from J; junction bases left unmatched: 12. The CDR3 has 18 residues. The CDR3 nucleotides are TGTGCCAGCAGTTACCGGCAGGGCGGGACTAGCGTCGACAATGAGCAGTTCTTC. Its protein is CASSYRQGGTSVDNEQFF.

The CDR3 coding sequence is TGCGCCAGCAGCCTCGAGACAGGGGCTGGAAACACCATATATTTT. It codes for CASSLETGAGNTIYF. The chain joins TRBV4-3 to TRBJ1-3, with TRBD1 matching over 8 bases. The CDR3 loop spans 15 amino acids. V shed 4 bases, J shed 2 bases, and the junction held 4 bases outside the gene matches. Germline assignment: CDR1 LGHNA and CDR2 YSLEER.